The clone carrying this T cell receptor (beta chain) has ten or more counts. This record belongs to a study of regulatory T cells in long-lasting Graves disease. CDR3 regions were amplified by Arm-PCR using iRepertoire HTBI primers to build TCR beta libraries. One entry per CDR3 protein, called by TCRdb with MiXCR from the multiplex PCR reads. The table has 400,000 to 500,000 distinct CDR3 sequences, over 12% seen once. Regarding time point: newly diagnosed GD, antithyroid drugs for less than 3 months. TCR sequences were obtained from RNA taken from PBMCs. Clinicians diagnosed Graves' disease using American Thyroid Association guidelines. The same sample was also studied in work on T cells in Graves' hyperthyroidism and ophthalmopathy.

Sequenced material: peripheral blood mononuclear cells (PBMCs), taken at new diagnosis, from a patient treated with antithyroid drugs. The sequence was obtained from a woman aged 40 to 50 with Graves disease.

The CDR3 nucleotides are TGTGCCACCAGCCATCCGGGACTAGCGTCTGAGCAGTTCTTC. Its translation is CATSHPGLASEQFF. The chain uses TRBV15 and TRBJ2-1, with 10 bases that match TRBD2. The CDR3 has 14 residues. Germline loops: CDR1 LNHNV, CDR2 YYDKDF (reference sequence). V lost 5 bases and J lost 9; bases outside the gene matches: 7. The complete variable domain, with remaining parts taken from reference TRBV15 and TRBJ2-1, reads DAMVIQNPRYQVTQFGKPVTLSCSQTLNHNVMYWYQQKSSQAPKLLFHYYDKDFNNEADTPDNFQSRRPNTSFCFLDIRSPGLGDTAMYLCATSHPGLASEQFFGPGTRLTVL.